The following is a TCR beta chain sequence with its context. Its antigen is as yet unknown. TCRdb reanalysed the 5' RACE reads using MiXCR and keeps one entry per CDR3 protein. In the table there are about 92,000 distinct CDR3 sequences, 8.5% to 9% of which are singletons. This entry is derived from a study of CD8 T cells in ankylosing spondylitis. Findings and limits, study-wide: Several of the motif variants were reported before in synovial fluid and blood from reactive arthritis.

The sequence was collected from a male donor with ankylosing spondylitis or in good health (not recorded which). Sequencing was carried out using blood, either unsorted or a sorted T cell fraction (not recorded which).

The CDR3 loop is CATQGGGPAEAFF. In DNA form, the CDR3 reads TGTGCCACCCAAGGAGGGGGGCCGGCTGAAGCTTTCTTT. The chain joins TRBV6-2 or TRBV6-3 to TRBJ1-1; D is possibly TRBD1 (6 bases). Germline lookup yields CDR1 MNHEY and CDR2 SVGEGT. V lost 10 bases and J 6 bases, leaving 18 bases between the germline ends. The length of the CDR3 is 13 residues.